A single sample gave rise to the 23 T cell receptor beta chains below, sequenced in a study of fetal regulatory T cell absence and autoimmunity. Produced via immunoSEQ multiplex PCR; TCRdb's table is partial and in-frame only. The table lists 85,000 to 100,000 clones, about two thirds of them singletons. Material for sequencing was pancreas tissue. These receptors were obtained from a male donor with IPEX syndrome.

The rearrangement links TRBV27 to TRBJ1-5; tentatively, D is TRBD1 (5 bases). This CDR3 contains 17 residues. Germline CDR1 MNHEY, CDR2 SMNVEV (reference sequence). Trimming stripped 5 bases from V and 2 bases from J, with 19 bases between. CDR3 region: CASSRGGVRLGNQPQHF. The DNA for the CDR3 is TGTGCCAGCAGTCGTGGGGGGGTGAGGTTAGGCAATCAGCCCCAGCATTTT.

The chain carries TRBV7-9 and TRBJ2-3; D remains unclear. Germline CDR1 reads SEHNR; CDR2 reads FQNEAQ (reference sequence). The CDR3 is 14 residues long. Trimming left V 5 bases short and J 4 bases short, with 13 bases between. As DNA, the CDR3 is TGTGCCAGCAGCAGCCTACCGGGTCCAGATACGCAGTATTTT. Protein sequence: CASSSLPGPDTQYF.

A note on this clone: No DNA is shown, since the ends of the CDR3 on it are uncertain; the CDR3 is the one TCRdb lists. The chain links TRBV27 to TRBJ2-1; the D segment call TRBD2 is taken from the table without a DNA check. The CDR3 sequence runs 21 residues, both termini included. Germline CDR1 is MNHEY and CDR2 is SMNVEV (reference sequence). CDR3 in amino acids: CASSSSTPGLAGVFPSNEQFF.

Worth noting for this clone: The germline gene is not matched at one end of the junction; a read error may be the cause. CDR3 region: CASSLGDYPYEQYF. The CDR3 bases are TGTGCCAGCAGCTTGGGGGACTACCCCTACGAGCAGTACTTC. V is TRBV5-1 and J is TRBJ2-7; 7 positions match TRBD2. The germline CDR1 and CDR2 sequences are SGHRS and YFSETQ. The CDR3 runs to 14 residues.

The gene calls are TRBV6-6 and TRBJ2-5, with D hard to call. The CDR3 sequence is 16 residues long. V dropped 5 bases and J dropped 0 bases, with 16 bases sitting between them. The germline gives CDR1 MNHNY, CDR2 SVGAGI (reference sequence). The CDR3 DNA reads TGTGCCAGCAGTAGCTGGGCGGCCCAGTACCAAGAGACCCAGTACTTC. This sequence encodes CASSSWAAQYQETQYF.

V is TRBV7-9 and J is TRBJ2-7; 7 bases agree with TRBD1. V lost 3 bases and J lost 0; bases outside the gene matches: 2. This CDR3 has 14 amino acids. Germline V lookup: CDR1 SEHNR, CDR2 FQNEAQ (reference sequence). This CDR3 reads CASSLTGSSYEQYF. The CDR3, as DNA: TGTGCCAGCAGCTTGACAGGGAGCTCCTACGAGCAGTACTTC.

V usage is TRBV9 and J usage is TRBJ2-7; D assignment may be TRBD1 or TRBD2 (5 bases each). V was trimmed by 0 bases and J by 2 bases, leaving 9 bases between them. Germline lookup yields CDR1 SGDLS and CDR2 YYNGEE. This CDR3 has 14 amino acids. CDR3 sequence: CASSVGGPTYEQYF. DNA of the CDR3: TGTGCCAGCAGCGTAGGGGGACCTACCTACGAGCAGTACTTC.

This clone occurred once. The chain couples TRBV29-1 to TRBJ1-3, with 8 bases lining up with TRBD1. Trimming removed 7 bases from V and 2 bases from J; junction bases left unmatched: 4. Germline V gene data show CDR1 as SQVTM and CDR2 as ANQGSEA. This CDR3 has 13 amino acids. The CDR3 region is CSAMTGAGNTIYF. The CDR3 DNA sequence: TGCAGCGCCATGACAGGGGCTGGAAACACCATATATTTT.

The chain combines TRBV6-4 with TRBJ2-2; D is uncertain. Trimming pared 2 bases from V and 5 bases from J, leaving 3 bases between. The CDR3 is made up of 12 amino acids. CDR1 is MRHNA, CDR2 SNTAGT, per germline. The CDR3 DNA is TGTGCCAGCAGTGACGGGACCGGGGAGCTGTTTTTT. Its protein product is CASSDGTGELFF.

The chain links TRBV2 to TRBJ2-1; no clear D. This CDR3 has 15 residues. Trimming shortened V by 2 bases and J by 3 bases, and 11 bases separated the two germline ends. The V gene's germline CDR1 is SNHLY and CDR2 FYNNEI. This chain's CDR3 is CASSEKGEYYNEQFF. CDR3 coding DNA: TGTGCCAGCAGTGAAAAAGGCGAATACTACAATGAGCAGTTCTTC.

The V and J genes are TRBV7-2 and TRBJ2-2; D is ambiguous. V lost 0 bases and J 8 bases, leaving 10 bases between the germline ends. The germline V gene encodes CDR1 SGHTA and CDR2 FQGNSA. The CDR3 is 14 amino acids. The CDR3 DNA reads TGTGCCAGCAGCTTAGCCCCCCGACGAGGGGAGCTGTTTTTT. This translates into CASSLAPRRGELFF. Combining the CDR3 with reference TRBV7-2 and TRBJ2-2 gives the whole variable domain GAGVSQSPSNKVTEKGKDVELRCDPISGHTALYWYRQSLGQGLEFLIYFQGNSAPDKSGLPSDRFSAERTGGSVSTLTIQRTQQEDSAVYLCASSLAPRRGELFFGEGSRLTVL.

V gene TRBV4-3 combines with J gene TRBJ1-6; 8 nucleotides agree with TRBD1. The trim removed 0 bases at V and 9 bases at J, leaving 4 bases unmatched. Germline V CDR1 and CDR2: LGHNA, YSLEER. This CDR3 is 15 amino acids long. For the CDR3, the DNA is TGCGCCAGCAGCCAAGACACAGGGGGTAGTTCACCCCTCCACTTT. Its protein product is CASSQDTGGSSPLHF.

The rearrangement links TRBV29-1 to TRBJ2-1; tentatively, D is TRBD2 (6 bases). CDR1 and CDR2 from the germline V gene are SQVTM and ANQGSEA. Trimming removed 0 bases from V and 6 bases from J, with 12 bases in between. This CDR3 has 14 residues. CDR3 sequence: CSVEDRGGVNEQFF. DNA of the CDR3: TGCAGCGTTGAAGATCGTGGCGGGGTCAATGAGCAGTTCTTC.

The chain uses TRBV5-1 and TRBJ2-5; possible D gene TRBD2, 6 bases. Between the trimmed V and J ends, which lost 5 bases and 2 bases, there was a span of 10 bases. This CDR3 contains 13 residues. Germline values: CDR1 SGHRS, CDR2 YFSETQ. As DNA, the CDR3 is TGCGCCAGCAGGGAGGGATTACAAGAGACCCAGTACTTC. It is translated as CASREGLQETQYF. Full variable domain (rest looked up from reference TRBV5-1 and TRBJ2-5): KAGVTQTPRYLIKTRGQQVTLSCSPISGHRSVSWYQQTPGQGLQFLFEYFSETQRNKGNFPGRFSGRQFSNSRSEMNVSTLELGDSALYLCASREGLQETQYFGPGTRLLVL.

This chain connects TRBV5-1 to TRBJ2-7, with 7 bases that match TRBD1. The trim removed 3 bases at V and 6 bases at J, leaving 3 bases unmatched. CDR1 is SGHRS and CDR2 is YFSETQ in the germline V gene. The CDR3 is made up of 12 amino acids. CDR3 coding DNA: TGCGCCAGCAGCTACCGACAGGGCGAGCAGTACTTC. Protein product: CASSYRQGEQYF.

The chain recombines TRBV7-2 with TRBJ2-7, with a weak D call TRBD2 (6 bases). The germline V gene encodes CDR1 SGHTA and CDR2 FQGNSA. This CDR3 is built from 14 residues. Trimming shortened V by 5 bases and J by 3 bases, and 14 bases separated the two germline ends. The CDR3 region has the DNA TGTGCCAGCAGCCCCCGAGGTAGCGGCTACGAGCAGTACTTC. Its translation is CASSPRGSGYEQYF.

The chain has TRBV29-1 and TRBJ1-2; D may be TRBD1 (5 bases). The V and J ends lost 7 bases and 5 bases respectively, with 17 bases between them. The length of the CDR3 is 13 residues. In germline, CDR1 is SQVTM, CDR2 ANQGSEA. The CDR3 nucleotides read TGCAGCGCCCCTCTCGGGACGGTTTATGGCTACACCTTC. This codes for CSAPLGTVYGYTF.

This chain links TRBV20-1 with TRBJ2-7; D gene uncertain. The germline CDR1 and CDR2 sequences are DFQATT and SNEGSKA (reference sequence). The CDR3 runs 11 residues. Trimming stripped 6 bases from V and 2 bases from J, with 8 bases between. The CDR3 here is CSADDTYEQYF. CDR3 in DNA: TGCAGTGCCGATGACACCTACGAGCAGTACTTC.

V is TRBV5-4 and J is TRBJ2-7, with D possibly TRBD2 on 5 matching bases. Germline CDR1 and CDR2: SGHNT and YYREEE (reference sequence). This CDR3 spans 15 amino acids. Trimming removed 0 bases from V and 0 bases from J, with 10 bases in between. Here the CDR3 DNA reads TGTGCCAGCAGCTTGGGCAGCGGCCTCTCCTACGAGCAGTACTTC. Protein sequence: CASSLGSGLSYEQYF.

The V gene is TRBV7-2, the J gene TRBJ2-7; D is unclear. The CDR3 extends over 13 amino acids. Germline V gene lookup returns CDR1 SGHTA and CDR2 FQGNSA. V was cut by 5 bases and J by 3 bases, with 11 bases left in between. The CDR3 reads CASSRTIRYEQYF. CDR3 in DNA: TGTGCCAGCAGCCGAACGATACGCTACGAGCAGTACTTC. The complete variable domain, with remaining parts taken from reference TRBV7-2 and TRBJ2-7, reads GAGVSQSPSNKVTEKGKDVELRCDPISGHTALYWYRQSLGQGLEFLIYFQGNSAPDKSGLPSDRFSAERTGGSVSTLTIQRTQQEDSAVYLCASSRTIRYEQYFGPGTRLTVT.

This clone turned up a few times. CDR3 sequence: CASAETPWDEQYF. The CDR3 DNA sequence: TGTGCCAGCGCAGAGACTCCCTGGGACGAGCAGTACTTC. This chain connects TRBV6-4 to TRBJ2-7; D call uncertain. Germline assignment: CDR1 MRHNA and CDR2 SNTAGT. The CDR3 loop spans 13 amino acids. V lost 8 bases, J lost 5 bases, and 16 bases lay in between.

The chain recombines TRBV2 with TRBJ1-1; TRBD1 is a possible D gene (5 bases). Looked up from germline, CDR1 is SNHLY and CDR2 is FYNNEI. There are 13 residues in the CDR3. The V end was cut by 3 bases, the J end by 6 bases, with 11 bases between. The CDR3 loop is CASSETRVPEAFF. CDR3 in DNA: TGTGCCAGCAGTGAGACCAGGGTGCCTGAAGCTTTCTTT.

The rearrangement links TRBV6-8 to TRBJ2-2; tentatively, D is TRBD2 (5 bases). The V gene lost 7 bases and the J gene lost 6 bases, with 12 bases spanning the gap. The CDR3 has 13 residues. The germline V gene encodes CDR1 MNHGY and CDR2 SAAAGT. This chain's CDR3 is CASIWGAPGELFF. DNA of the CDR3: TGTGCCAGCATATGGGGAGCTCCCGGGGAGCTGTTTTTT.